The 19 T cell receptor beta chains in this list originate from one sample, sequenced in a study of tumor-infiltrating lymphocytes in primary liver carcinoma. The input was approximately 500 ng total RNA; TCR beta cDNA was made from it with a constant-region primer. Three rounds of nested multiplex PCR with slightly modified ARM-PCR produced TCR beta libraries. The opening two PCR rounds, 10 cycles each, paired TRBV1-TRBV30 forward primers with a C-beta reverse primer. Each CDR3 protein is one row after TCRdb ran MiXCR on the multiplex PCR reads. The sample includes roughly 70,000 distinct CDR3 sequences, about three quarters seen only once; the top ten take 30% to 40%. For each extraction, RNA and DNA were obtained together from roughly 20-30 mg of unsorted bulk tissue. The sequencing input was liver tumor tissue from sampling region 4. Specified subset: tumor region T4, right-lateral pole. The receptors were sampled from a man between 40 and 49 years old with primary liver carcinoma and hepatitis B virus infection.

In the case of this clonotype: The conserved phenylalanine or tryptophan normally closing the CDR3 is absent here, so this likely arose from a read error. The chain is built from TRBV5-5 and TRBJ2-5; no firm D call. Germline lookup yields CDR1 SGHKS and CDR2 YYEKEE (reference sequence). The CDR3 loop spans 15 amino acids. The chain's CDR3 is CASSLAGQRWETQYI. The CDR3 DNA reads as TGTGCCAGTAGCTTGGCCGGGCAGCGATGGGAGACCCAGTACATC.

Concerning this clonotype: A read error may account for a junction end that differs from germline. V usage is TRBV6-1 and J usage is TRBJ2-2; maybe TRBD1 (5 bases). The CDR3 extends over 16 amino acids. Germline V CDR1 and CDR2: MNHNS, SASEGT. The DNA for the CDR3 is TGTGCCAGCTGTAAAACACTACAGGTGAACATCGGGGAGCTGTTTTTT. Amino acids: CASCKTLQVNIGELFF.

This clonotype was picked up one time. At one end, the junction sequence differs from germline, possibly due to a read error. The chain employs TRBV9 and TRBJ2-1, with a weak D call TRBD2 (6 bases). The CDR3 length is 14 residues. Germline lookup yields CDR1 SGDLS and CDR2 YYNGEE. CDR3 sequence (DNA): TGTGACAGCAGCGCCCGGGACTTAATGAATGAGCAGTTCTTC. It specifies CDSSARDLMNEQFF.

On this clonotype itself: A much larger clone is a single base away; this may be a read error. The chain employs TRBV6-1 and TRBJ1-2; D unresolved. Germline V gives CDR1 MNHNS, CDR2 SASEGT. The CDR3 consists of 14 residues. For the CDR3, the DNA is TGTACCAGCAGTGAAATTCGGGATAACTATGGCTACACCTTC. It is translated as CTSSEIRDNYGYTF.

Note on this clonotype: This CDR3 is missing its conserved last phenylalanine or tryptophan, likely due to a read error. The chain links TRBV4-2 to TRBJ2-5; 12 positions agree with TRBD2. The CDR3 has 18 amino acids. CDR1 and CDR2 (germline): LGHNA, YNFKEQ. CDR3 sequence: CASSQHLAGGRIIEAQYS. The CDR3 nucleotides are TGTGCCAGCAGCCAACATCTAGCGGGAGGGCGAATTATAGAGGCCCAGTACTCC.

The V gene is TRBV11-2, the J gene TRBJ2-7; D uncertain. V was clipped by 10 bases and J by 6 bases, with 25 bases between them. The germline CDR1 and CDR2 sequences are SGHAT and FQNNGV. The CDR3 consists of 15 residues. For the CDR3, the DNA is TGTGCCAACAGTTCCGGACGGCTTTACGCGCGCGAGCAGTACTTC. Its protein product is CANSSGRLYAREQYF.

Concerning this clonotype: This may arise from a read error, as a much more abundant clone is one base away. The gene calls are TRBV14 and TRBJ2-7, with 7 bases fitting TRBD2. CDR1 is SGHDN, CDR2 FVKESK, per germline. The CDR3 has 14 amino acids. CDR3 sequence reads: CVSSQAGFSYEQYF. DNA for the CDR3: TGTGTCAGCAGCCAAGCGGGGTTCTCCTACGAGCAGTACTTC.

For this clonotype: Given a much more abundant clone one base away, this may be a read error. The chain combines TRBV11-1 with TRBJ2-2; TRBD1 or TRBD2 may be the D gene (5 bases each). The germline V gene has CDR1 SGHAT and CDR2 FQDESV (reference sequence). The CDR3 consists of 15 residues. CDR3 DNA: TGTGCCAGCAGCTATACAGGACCTTTCCCCGGGGAGCAGTTTTTT. Amino acids: CASSYTGPFPGEQFF.

In regard to this clonotype: A read error may produce the germline difference seen at one junction end. This chain links TRBV6-2 or TRBV6-3 with TRBJ1-2; 8 bases line up with TRBD1. CDR3 length equals 13 residues. Germline assignment: CDR1 MNHEY and CDR2 SVGEGT. The CDR3 sequence is CAMADRDNYGYTF. The CDR3 DNA follows: TGTGCCATGGCGGACAGGGATAACTATGGCTACACCTTT.

Worth noting for this clonotype: Because the CDR3 is missing its conserved closing phenylalanine or tryptophan, this is likely a read error. The limits of the CDR3 on the DNA are not certain, so only TCRdb's listed CDR3 is given. This chain joins TRBV28 and TRBJ2-7; the table gives TRBD1 as D, unverified against the DNA. CDR1 MDHEN and CDR2 SYDVKM come from the germline V gene. The CDR3 is made up of 13 amino acids, end residues included. CDR3: CASSPGQDYEQYS.

In regard to this clonotype: A junction boundary mismatches the germline segment, possibly from a read error. The V and J genes are TRBV11-2 and TRBJ2-7; D remains unclear. Per germline, CDR1 SGHAT and CDR2 FQNNGV. There are 13 residues in the CDR3. CDR3 sequence: CASGLATIYEQYF. The CDR3 coding sequence is TGTGCCAGCGGCTTGGCGACAATATACGAGCAGTACTTC.

Notes on this clonotype: At one boundary the junction diverges from the germline segment, which might be a read error. The chain has TRBV12-3 or TRBV12-4 and TRBJ2-5; possibly TRBD1 for D (6 bases). The CDR3 is 14 amino acids. As DNA, the CDR3 is TGCGCCAGCAGTCGACAGGTGACACACGAGACCCAGTACTTC. Translating it yields CASSRQVTHETQYF.

Note on this clonotype: At one of its ends the junction is not consistent with the germline gene, which may arise from a read error. This chain links TRBV4-2 with TRBJ1-5; TRBD1 aligns across 7 bases. Germline V CDR1 and CDR2: LGHNA, YNFKEQ. This CDR3 contains 15 residues. Here the CDR3 reads CASSQGIGGNQPQHF. Here the CDR3 DNA reads TGTGCCAGCAGCCAAGGTATAGGGGGCAATCAGCCCCAGCATTTC.

With respect to this clonotype: A read error is possible here, since a much larger clone lies one base away. The CDR3 DNA reads TGCAGCGTTGAAGATGTCGGACAAGGAGGGACCCAGTACTTC. Amino acid sequence: CSVEDVGQGGTQYF. This sequence joins TRBV29-1 and TRBJ2-5; either TRBD1 or TRBD2 may supply D (5 bases each). V was clipped by 0 bases and J by 7 bases, with 15 bases between them. This CDR3 is built from 14 residues. Germline CDR1 SQVTM, CDR2 ANQGSEA.

The chain combines TRBV20-1 with TRBJ2-7, with 9 bases fitting TRBD2. The CDR3 spans 13 residues. In germline, CDR1 is DFQATT, CDR2 SNEGSKA (reference sequence). The V gene end was trimmed by 2 bases and the J gene end by 7 bases; junction bases not matched to a gene: 6. The chain's CDR3 is CSARLAGWGEQYF. CDR3 sequence (DNA): TGCAGTGCTAGACTAGCGGGATGGGGTGAGCAGTACTTC.

This clonotype was seen a handful of times. One end of the junction varies from germline; a read error may be responsible. This rearrangement joins TRBV4-3 to TRBJ1-6; tentatively, D is TRBD1 (6 bases). Looked up from germline, CDR1 is LGHNA and CDR2 is YSLEER. CDR3 length: 20 amino acids. The CDR3 DNA reads as TGCGCCAGCAGCCAAGATCTCCAAGGGCAGGGGTCGTCCTATAATCCACCCCTCCACTTT. Translating it yields CASSQDLQGQGSSYNPPLHF.

As regards this clonotype: The junction shows a germline mismatch at one end, possibly a read error. The rearrangement links TRBV4-2 to TRBJ2-4; 11 nucleotides line up with TRBD2. Germline CDR1 is LGHNA and CDR2 is YNFKEQ. The CDR3 runs 17 residues. CDR3 DNA sequence: TGTGCCAGCAGCCAAGGTGCGGGACTAGCGGAAAAAAACATTCAGTGCTTC. Amino acid sequence: CASSQGAGLAEKNIQCF.

The chain employs TRBV7-6 and TRBJ1-6; D is ambiguous. Germline V gene sequence: CDR1 SGHVS, CDR2 FNYEAQ. The CDR3 contains 13 residues. The ends were cut back, 8 bases at V and 8 bases at J, with 13 bases in the middle. The CDR3 sequence: CASAATADSPLHF. DNA of the CDR3: TGTGCCAGCGCGGCGACCGCGGATTCACCCCTCCACTTT.

Points on this clonotype: This may arise from a read error, as a much more abundant clone is one base away. This chain connects TRBV4-2 to TRBJ1-5; perhaps TRBD1 as D (5 bases). CDR1 is LGHNA and CDR2 is YNFKEQ in the germline V gene. The CDR3 runs 18 residues. The CDR3 nucleotides are TGTGTCAGCAGCCAAGATAGAATTGGTGGGACCTCCAGGCAGCCCCAGCATTTT. Residues: CVSSQDRIGGTSRQPQHF.